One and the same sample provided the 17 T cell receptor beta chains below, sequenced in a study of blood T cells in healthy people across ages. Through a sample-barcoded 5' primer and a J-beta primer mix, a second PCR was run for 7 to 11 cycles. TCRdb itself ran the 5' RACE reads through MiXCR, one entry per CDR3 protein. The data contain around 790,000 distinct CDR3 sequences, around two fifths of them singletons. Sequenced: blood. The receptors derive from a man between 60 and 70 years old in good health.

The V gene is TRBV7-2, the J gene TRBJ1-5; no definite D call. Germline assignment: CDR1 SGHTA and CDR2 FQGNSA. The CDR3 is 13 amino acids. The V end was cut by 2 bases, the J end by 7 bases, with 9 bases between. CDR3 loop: CASSLWVEQPQHF. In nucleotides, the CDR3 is TGTGCCAGCAGCTTATGGGTTGAACAGCCCCAGCATTTT.

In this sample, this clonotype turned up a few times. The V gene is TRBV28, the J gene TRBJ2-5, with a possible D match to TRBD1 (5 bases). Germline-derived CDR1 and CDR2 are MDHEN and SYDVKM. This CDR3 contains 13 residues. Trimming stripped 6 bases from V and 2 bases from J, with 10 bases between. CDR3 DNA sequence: TGTGCCAGCAGAAATCAGGGTCAAGAGACCCAGTACTTC. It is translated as CASRNQGQETQYF.

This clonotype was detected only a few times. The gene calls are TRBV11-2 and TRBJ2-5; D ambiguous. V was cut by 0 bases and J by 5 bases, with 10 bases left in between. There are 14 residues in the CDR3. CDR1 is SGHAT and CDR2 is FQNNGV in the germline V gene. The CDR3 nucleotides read TGTGCCAGCAGCTTAGATTTTCAGAGGGAGACCCAGTACTTC. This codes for CASSLDFQRETQYF.

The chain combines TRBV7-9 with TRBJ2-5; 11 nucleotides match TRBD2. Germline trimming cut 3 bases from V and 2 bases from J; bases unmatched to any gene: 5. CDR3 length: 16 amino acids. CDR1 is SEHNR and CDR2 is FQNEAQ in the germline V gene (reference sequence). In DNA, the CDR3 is TGTGCCAGCAGCTTTACGACTAGCGGGGCACAAGAGACCCAGTACTTC. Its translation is CASSFTTSGAQETQYF.

CDR3 region: CASSLNPGQATDTQYF. Here the CDR3 DNA reads TGTGCCAGCAGCCTGAACCCGGGACAGGCCACAGATACGCAGTATTTT. The V call is TRBV7-2, the J call TRBJ2-3; 8 bases fit TRBD1. The germline CDR1 and CDR2 sequences are SGHTA and FQGNSA. The CDR3 covers 16 residues. Unmatched junction bases numbered 9, after V lost 5 bases and J lost 2 bases.

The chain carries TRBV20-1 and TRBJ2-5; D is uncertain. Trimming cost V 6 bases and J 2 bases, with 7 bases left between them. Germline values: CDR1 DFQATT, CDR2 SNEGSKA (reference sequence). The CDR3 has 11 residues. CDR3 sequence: CSAENQETQYF. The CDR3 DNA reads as TGCAGTGCCGAGAATCAAGAGACCCAGTACTTC.

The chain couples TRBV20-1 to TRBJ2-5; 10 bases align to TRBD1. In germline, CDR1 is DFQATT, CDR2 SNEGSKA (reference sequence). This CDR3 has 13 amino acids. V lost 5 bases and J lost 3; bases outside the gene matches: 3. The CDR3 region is CSAHGTGEETQYF. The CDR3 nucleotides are TGCAGTGCTCACGGGACAGGGGAAGAGACCCAGTACTTC.

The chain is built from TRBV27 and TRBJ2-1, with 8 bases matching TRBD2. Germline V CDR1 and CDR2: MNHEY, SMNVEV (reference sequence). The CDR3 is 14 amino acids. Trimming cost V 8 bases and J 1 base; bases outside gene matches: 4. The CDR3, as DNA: TGTGCCAGCCTCGGGGGGGGATCCTACAATGAGCAGTTCTTC. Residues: CASLGGGSYNEQFF.

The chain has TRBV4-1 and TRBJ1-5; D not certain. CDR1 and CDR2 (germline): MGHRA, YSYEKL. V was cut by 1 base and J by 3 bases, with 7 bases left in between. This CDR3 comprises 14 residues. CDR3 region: CASSQGDVNQPQHF. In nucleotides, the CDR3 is TGCGCCAGCAGCCAAGGTGACGTCAATCAGCCCCAGCATTTT.

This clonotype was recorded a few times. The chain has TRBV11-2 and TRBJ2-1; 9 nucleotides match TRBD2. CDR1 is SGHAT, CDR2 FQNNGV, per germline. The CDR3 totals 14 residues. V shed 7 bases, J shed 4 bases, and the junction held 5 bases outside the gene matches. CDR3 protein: CASTSGTPYNEQFF. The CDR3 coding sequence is TGTGCCAGCACTAGCGGGACACCTTACAATGAGCAGTTCTTC.

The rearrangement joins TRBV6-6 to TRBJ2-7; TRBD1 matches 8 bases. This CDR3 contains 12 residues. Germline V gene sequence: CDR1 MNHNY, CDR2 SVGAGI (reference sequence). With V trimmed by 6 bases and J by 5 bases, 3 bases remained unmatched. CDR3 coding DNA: TGTGCCAGCAGCCCGGGACAGGACGAGCAGTACTTC. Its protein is CASSPGQDEQYF.

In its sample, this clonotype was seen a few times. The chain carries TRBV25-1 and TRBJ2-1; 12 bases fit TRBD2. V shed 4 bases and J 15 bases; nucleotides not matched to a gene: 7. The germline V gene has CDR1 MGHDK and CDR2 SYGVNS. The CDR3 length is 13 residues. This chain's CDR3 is CASSGLAGGVRFF. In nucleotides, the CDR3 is TGTGCCAGCAGTGGCCTAGCGGGGGGGGTCCGGTTCTTC.

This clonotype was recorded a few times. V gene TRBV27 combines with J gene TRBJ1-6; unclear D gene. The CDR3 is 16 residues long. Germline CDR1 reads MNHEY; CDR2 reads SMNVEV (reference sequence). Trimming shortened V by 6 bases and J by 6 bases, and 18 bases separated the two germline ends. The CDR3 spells CASRESSGAFNSPLHF. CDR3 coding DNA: TGTGCCAGCAGGGAGTCGTCTGGAGCTTTTAATTCACCCCTCCACTTT.

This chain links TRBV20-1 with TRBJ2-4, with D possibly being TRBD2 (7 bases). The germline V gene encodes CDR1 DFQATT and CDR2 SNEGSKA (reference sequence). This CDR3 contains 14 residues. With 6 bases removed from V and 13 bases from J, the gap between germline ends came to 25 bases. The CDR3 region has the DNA TGCAGTGCCCTCGGGGGGCTGACCTACAATGAGCAGTACTTC. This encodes CSALGGLTYNEQYF.

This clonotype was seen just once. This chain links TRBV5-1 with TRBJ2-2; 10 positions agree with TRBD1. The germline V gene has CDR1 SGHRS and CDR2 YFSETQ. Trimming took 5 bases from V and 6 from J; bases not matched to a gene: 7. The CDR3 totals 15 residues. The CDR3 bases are TGCGCCAGCAGGACCGGGACAGGGGCATCCGGGGAGCTGTTTTTT. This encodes CASRTGTGASGELFF.

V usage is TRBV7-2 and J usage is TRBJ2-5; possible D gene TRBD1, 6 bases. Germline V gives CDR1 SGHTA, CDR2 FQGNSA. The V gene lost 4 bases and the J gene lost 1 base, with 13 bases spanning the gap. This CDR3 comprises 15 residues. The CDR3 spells CASSSDSGFQETQYF. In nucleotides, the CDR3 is TGTGCCAGCAGCTCGGACAGTGGGTTCCAAGAGACCCAGTACTTC.

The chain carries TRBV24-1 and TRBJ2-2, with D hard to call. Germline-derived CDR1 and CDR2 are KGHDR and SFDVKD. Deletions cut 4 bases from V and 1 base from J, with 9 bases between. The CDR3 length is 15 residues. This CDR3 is CATSETVGNTGELFF. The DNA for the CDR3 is TGTGCCACCAGTGAAACCGTAGGGAACACCGGGGAGCTGTTTTTT.